Shown below are 8 T cell receptor beta chains from a single sample sequenced in a study of cytomegalovirus exposure and HLA in healthy donors. 13 Jbeta primers and 60 Vbeta primers were used for the PCR. Sequenced by immunoSEQ multiplex PCR; TCRdb stores in-frame clones only, minus some. The repertoire holds about 190,000 clones, around 67% seen once, with around 3.3% in the top ten. Sequencing input: PBMCs. The source of these receptors is a woman in her twenties or thirties in good health and CMV-seropositive.

The V call is TRBV19, the J call TRBJ2-5; the match to TRBD1 covers 9 bases. J gave up 5 bases and V 7 bases, and 8 bases lay outside the gene matches. This CDR3 comprises 14 residues. Per germline, CDR1 LNHDA and CDR2 SQIVND (reference sequence). CDR3 amino acids: CASTPGQGGETQYF. CDR3 in DNA: TGTGCCAGTACCCCGGGACAGGGTGGGGAGACCCAGTACTTC. The full variable domain, rest sourced from reference TRBV19 and TRBJ2-5, is DGGITQSPKYLFRKEGQNVTLSCEQNLNHDAMYWYRQDPGQGLRLIYYSQIVNDFQKGDIAEGYSVSREKKESFPLTVTSAQKNPTAFYLCASTPGQGGETQYFGPGTRLLVL.

The J gene is TRBJ2-5, the V gene TRBV7-6; D is possibly TRBD1 (6 bases). The end of the DNA fits TRBJ2-7 better, so the J call may be wrong. This CDR3 has 12 amino acids. Germline V gene data show CDR1 as SGHVS and CDR2 as FNYEAQ. This CDR3 is CASSLQGYEQYF. The CDR3 coding sequence is TGTGCCAGCAGCCTACAGGGATACGAGCAGTACTTC.

This clone has just one count. The J gene is TRBJ2-3, the V gene TRBV11-2, with a weak D call TRBD2 (5 bases). The CDR3 loop spans 14 amino acids. Germline CDR1 SGHAT, CDR2 FQNNGV. The germline V and J ends were trimmed by 2 bases and 6 bases, with 12 bases remaining between them. CDR3 amino acids: CASSLTREWDTQYF. Written as DNA, the CDR3 is TGTGCCAGCAGCTTAACAAGGGAGTGGGATACGCAGTATTTT.

The chain links TRBV27 to TRBJ1-1, with D possibly matching TRBD1 (5 bases). V gave up 10 bases and J gave up 0 bases, with 12 bases separating them. Germline CDR1 is MNHEY and CDR2 is SMNVEV (reference sequence). The CDR3 runs to 13 residues. The CDR3 sequence is CAIMADMNTEAFF. The DNA of the CDR3 is TGTGCCATAATGGCGGACATGAACACTGAAGCTTTCTTT.

The table lists this clone with a few counts. The chain recombines TRBV5-4 with TRBJ1-1; 7 positions match TRBD1. The CDR3 is 15 residues long. V was pared by 4 bases and J by 1 base, with 7 bases of the junction left unmatched. CDR1 SGHNT and CDR2 YYREEE come from the germline V gene (reference sequence). The CDR3 coding sequence is TGTGCCAGCAGCGAATATCGGGACAGGAACACTGAAGCTTTCTTT. Amino acids: CASSEYRDRNTEAFF.

Worth noting for this clone: At the DNA level, this CDR3 is encoded by other sequences in the same sample as well. V gene TRBV28 combines with J gene TRBJ2-7; 8 positions agree with TRBD2. Trimming removed 5 bases from V and 0 bases from J; junction bases left unmatched: 6. The germline gives CDR1 MDHEN, CDR2 SYDVKM. The CDR3 is 15 amino acids. The CDR3 sequence is CASSSAGGGSYEQYF. The CDR3 coding sequence is TGTGCCAGCAGTAGTGCGGGAGGAGGCTCCTACGAGCAGTACTTC.

The rearrangement links TRBV18 to TRBJ1-1; TRBD1 matches at 10 bases. With V trimmed by 3 bases and J by 1 base, 11 bases remained unmatched. Looked up from germline, CDR1 is KGHSH and CDR2 is LQKENI. The CDR3 runs 18 residues. CDR3 residues: CASSPWGTGVAQNTEAFF. The DNA of the CDR3 is TGTGCCAGCTCACCCTGGGGGACAGGGGTCGCCCAGAACACTGAAGCTTTCTTT.

This clone was counted once. The chain has TRBV6-5 and TRBJ2-5, with 10 bases identical to TRBD1. The CDR3 length is 13 residues. Losses at the gene ends were 6 bases for V and 4 bases for J; bases not matched to a gene: 2. Per the germline V gene, CDR1 is MNHEY and CDR2 is SVGAGI. CDR3 coding DNA: TGTGCCAGCAGCTGGGACAGGGGAGAGACCCAGTACTTC. Amino acid sequence: CASSWDRGETQYF.